The table lists the clone carrying this T cell receptor (beta chain) with many counts. Its antigen is as yet unknown. One end of the junction does not line up with germline, which may come from a read error. This record comes from a study of Graves' ophthalmopathy and Graves' hyperthyroidism. Patients were excluded if they had other autoimmune diseases or uncontrolled infections, and likewise if pregnancy or lactation applied. The evidence that diagnosis relied on was clinical symptoms, serum thyroxine, TRAb, thyroid ultrasound and orbital computed tomography. As the template, RNA transcripts were used to amplify TCR beta CDR3 regions. First-round RT-PCR relied on HTBI primers, and a second-round multiplex PCR came next. TCRdb reprocessed the multiplex PCR reads with MiXCR, giving one entry per CDR3 protein. The table includes 500,000 to 700,000 distinct CDR3 sequences, less than 45% detected once.

Germline V gene sequence: CDR1 MGHDK, CDR2 SYGVNS. CDR3 length: 14 residues. General study findings and limits: A majority of expanded thyroid clonotypes exceeding 0.001 frequency were likewise present in blood. With roughly 65% sensitivity and approximately 72% specificity, the model predicted ophthalmopathy progression.

This sequence originates from an adult man with Graves' hyperthyroidism. The chain recombines TRBV25-1 with TRBJ1-5, with D possibly matching TRBD1 (6 bases). Specimen: peripheral blood or thyroid tissue (not recorded which). CDR3 loop: CASSFTGSNHPQHF. The CDR3 DNA reads as TGTGCCAGCAGTTTTACAGGGAGCAATCACCCCCAGCATTTT. The full variable domain, in which reference TRBV25-1 and TRBJ1-5 provide the parts outside the CDR3, is EADIYQTPRYLVIGTGKKITLECSQTMGHDKMYWYQQDPGMELHLIHYSYGVNSTEKGDLSSESTVSRIRTEHFPLTLESARPSHTSQYLCASSFTGSNHPQHFGDGTRLSIL.